Shown below are 25 T cell receptor beta chains from a single sample sequenced in a study of OX40 agonist ivuxolimab in advanced cancers. Clones were read by immunoSEQ multiplex PCR, and TCRdb kept only the in-frame ones, dropping some. The table shows about 76,000 clones, with 75% to 90% occurring only once. The sample in question was CD4+ or CD8+ T cells sorted from blood, obtained in a trial of the OX40 agonist ivuxolimab. All receptors come from an adult with an advanced solid tumor such as melanoma, head and neck, liver or kidney cancer.

The genes are TRBV21-1 and TRBJ1-2; the DNA was not compared with TRBD1, the D call given in the table. TRBV21-1 is designated a pseudogene. The CDR3 totals 14 residues. The CDR3 DNA is TGTGCCAGCAGCAAAACAAATAGGTCGACAGGCTACACCTTC. It yields the protein CASSKTNRSTGYTF.

The table lists this clone with a count of one. J is TRBJ1-2 and V is TRBV21-1; the table assigns TRBD1, which was not confirmed against the DNA. TRBV21-1 is flagged as a pseudogene. This CDR3 spans 17 amino acids. DNA of the CDR3: TGTGCCAGCAGCAGCCCCGGGACAGGGGAGGGGACCTATGGCTACACCTTC. It encodes CASSSPGTGEGTYGYTF.

The chain uses TRBV6-1 and TRBJ1-2, with D tentatively TRBD1 (6 bases). Between the trimmed V and J ends, which lost 6 bases and 8 bases, there was a span of 13 bases. Germline CDR1 reads MNHNS; CDR2 reads SASEGT. This CDR3 spans 12 amino acids. The CDR3, as DNA: TGTGCCAGCAGATTCACAGGGCCCGGCTACACCTTC. Translated: CASRFTGPGYTF.

This clone was seen only a few times. The J gene is TRBJ1-4, the V gene TRBV6-1, with a possible D match to TRBD1 (6 bases). Trimming removed 2 bases from V and 5 bases from J, with 9 bases in between. The CDR3 extends over 14 amino acids. From germline, CDR1 is MNHNS and CDR2 SASEGT. The CDR3 sequence: CASSERGGNEKLFF. The CDR3 DNA reads TGTGCCAGCAGTGAAAGGGGGGGGAATGAAAAACTGTTTTTT.

This clone has just a few counts. The chain links TRBV20-1 to TRBJ1-2; TRBD1 might be the D (6 bases). The CDR3 consists of 11 residues. From germline, CDR1 is DFQATT and CDR2 SNEGSKA (reference sequence). The V end was cut by 6 bases, the J end by 8 bases, with 13 bases between. In DNA, the CDR3 is TGCAGTGCCTACAGGGAAGGCGGCTACACCTTC. It codes for CSAYREGGYTF.

The chain uses TRBV5-4 and TRBJ2-1; possibly TRBD1 for D (6 bases). V lost 2 bases and J 5 bases, leaving 17 bases between the germline ends. The germline CDR1 and CDR2 sequences are SGHNT and YYREEE (reference sequence). This CDR3 comprises 16 residues. CDR3 nucleotides: TGTGCCAGCAGCTTCGCCCTTGGCAGGGGCGACAATGAGCAGTTCTTC. Translating gives CASSFALGRGDNEQFF. Together with reference TRBV5-4 and TRBJ2-1, the CDR3 gives the full variable domain: ETGVTQSPTHLIKTRGQQVTLRCSSQSGHNTVSWYQQALGQGPQFIFQYYREEENGRGNFPPRFSGLQFPNYSSELNVNALELDDSALYLCASSFALGRGDNEQFFGPGTRLTVL.

The chain is built from TRBV4-1 and TRBJ1-4, with 8 bases that match TRBD1. J gave up 8 bases and V 1 base, and 12 bases lay outside the gene matches. The CDR3 runs 17 residues. Germline lookup yields CDR1 MGHRA and CDR2 YSYEKL. DNA of the CDR3: TGCGCCAGCAGCCAAGGAACAAGTGGCAGGGGGCTCGAAAAACTGTTTTTT. Protein product: CASSQGTSGRGLEKLFF.

The V gene is TRBV28, the J gene TRBJ2-1, with D perhaps matching TRBD1 or TRBD2 (5 bases each). Trimming stripped 2 bases from V and 3 bases from J, with 11 bases between. Germline values: CDR1 MDHEN, CDR2 SYDVKM. The CDR3 spans 15 residues. This chain's CDR3 is CASSLGGRGYNEQFF. The CDR3 DNA reads TGTGCCAGCAGTTTAGGGGGACGGGGCTACAATGAGCAGTTCTTC.

The chain links TRBV5-1 to TRBJ1-1; no clear D gene. The length of the CDR3 is 13 residues. Germline-derived CDR1 and CDR2 are SGHRS and YFSETQ. Trimming removed 4 bases at V and 2 bases at J, with 9 bases between. The CDR3 protein is CASSVQFNTEAFF. Written as DNA, the CDR3 is TGCGCCAGCAGCGTGCAATTCAACACTGAAGCTTTCTTT.

The chain employs TRBV4-1 and TRBJ1-2; D might be TRBD1 (5 bases). Looked up from germline, CDR1 is MGHRA and CDR2 is YSYEKL. V lost 0 bases and J 4 bases, leaving 18 bases between the germline ends. The CDR3 has 17 residues. Here the CDR3 reads CASSQDGQGRLAYGYTF. In DNA, the CDR3 is TGCGCCAGCAGCCAAGATGGGCAGGGTAGGTTGGCCTATGGCTACACCTTC.

The rearrangement joins TRBV7-2 to TRBJ1-5; D is possibly TRBD1 (5 bases). CDR1 SGHTA and CDR2 FQGNSA come from the germline V gene. The CDR3 length is 15 residues. V shed 5 bases and J shed 6 bases, with 17 bases lying between them. The CDR3, as DNA: TGTGCCAGCAGCCTAGGTGCCAGGGAAGCTCAGCCCCAGCATTTT. This sequence encodes CASSLGAREAQPQHF.

The chain employs TRBV28 and TRBJ1-2, with 7 bases matching TRBD1. CDR3 length: 14 amino acids. The germline gives CDR1 MDHEN, CDR2 SYDVKM. V was pared by 6 bases and J by 10 bases, with 14 bases of the junction left unmatched. The CDR3 loop is CASSVPGQAVDYTF. The CDR3 nucleotides read TGTGCCAGCAGCGTACCCGGACAGGCCGTTGACTACACCTTC.

The chain employs TRBV6-6 and TRBJ2-2, with a possible D match to TRBD2 (7 bases). The CDR3 runs 15 residues. Germline CDR1 is MNHNY and CDR2 is SVGAGI (reference sequence). Trimming cost V 8 bases and J 4 bases, with 17 bases left between them. DNA for the CDR3: TGTGCCAGCTTCCTGGGGGGGGCGCTCACCGGGGAGCTGTTTTTT. The encoded protein is CASFLGGALTGELFF.

This clone was observed a handful of times. The CDR3: CASSRLGGAHYGYTF. CDR3 nucleotides: TGTGCCAGCAGCCGCCTAGGGGGGGCCCACTATGGCTACACCTTC. J is TRBJ1-2 and V is TRBV14; a weak D match, TRBD1 (6 bases). The CDR3 has 15 residues. Trimming stripped 4 bases from V and 3 bases from J, with 15 bases between. Looked up from germline, CDR1 is SGHDN and CDR2 is FVKESK.

The J gene is TRBJ2-7, the V gene TRBV5-1, with a weak D call TRBD1 (5 bases). This CDR3 has 16 residues. Looked up from germline, CDR1 is SGHRS and CDR2 is YFSETQ. Trimming removed 3 bases from V and 0 bases from J, with 16 bases in between. The CDR3 loop reads CASSYPKTEPSYEQYF. The CDR3 DNA reads as TGCGCCAGCAGCTACCCTAAGACAGAGCCCTCCTACGAGCAGTACTTC.

The chain recombines TRBV30 with TRBJ2-4; D is perhaps TRBD1 (6 bases). The CDR3 spans 13 residues. The germline V and J ends were trimmed by 7 bases and 4 bases, with 14 bases remaining between them. Germline CDR1 reads GTSNPN; CDR2 reads SVGIG (reference sequence). In DNA, the CDR3 is TGTGCCTACCACCCGACAGGAAAAAACATTCAGTACTTC. It yields the protein CAYHPTGKNIQYF. Looking up the rest from reference TRBV30 and TRBJ2-4 gives the full variable domain: SQTIHQWPATLVQPVGSPLSLECTVEGTSNPNLYWYRQAAGRGLQLLFYSVGIGQISSEVPQNLSASRPQDRQFILSSKKLLLSDSGFYLCAYHPTGKNIQYFGAGTRLSVL.

The chain uses TRBV5-4 and TRBJ1-2, with no clear D. V lost 0 bases and J lost 2, with 11 bases in between. The CDR3 consists of 15 residues. Per the germline V gene, CDR1 is SGHNT and CDR2 is YYREEE (reference sequence). The CDR3 loop reads CASSLAGRPNYGYTF. As DNA, the CDR3 is TGTGCCAGCAGCTTGGCTGGACGGCCAAACTATGGCTACACCTTC. The whole variable domain, remainder taken from reference TRBV5-4 and TRBJ1-2, is ETGVTQSPTHLIKTRGQQVTLRCSSQSGHNTVSWYQQALGQGPQFIFQYYREEENGRGNFPPRFSGLQFPNYSSELNVNALELDDSALYLCASSLAGRPNYGYTFGSGTRLTVV.

This sequence joins TRBV10-3 and TRBJ2-7, with D uncertain. This CDR3 has 14 residues. Germline V gene sequence: CDR1 ENHRY, CDR2 SYGVKD. With 4 bases removed from V and 0 bases from J, the gap between germline ends came to 10 bases. The CDR3 DNA follows: TGTGCCATCAGTGTAGACCGAGCCTCCTACGAGCAGTACTTC. Its protein is CAISVDRASYEQYF.

The chain is built from TRBV9 and TRBJ1-4; a weak D match, TRBD1 (5 bases). Germline V lookup: CDR1 SGDLS, CDR2 YYNGEE. V lost 0 bases, J lost 8 bases, and 11 bases lay in between. This CDR3 has 14 amino acids. CDR3 nucleotide sequence: TGTGCCAGCAGCGTAGGGGCGTGGGGGGAAAAACTGTTTTTT. As protein: CASSVGAWGEKLFF.

The chain carries TRBV6-1 and TRBJ1-2; maybe TRBD1 (6 bases). Trimming stripped 4 bases from V and 7 bases from J, with 16 bases between. The CDR3 is made up of 14 amino acids. Germline V gene lookup returns CDR1 MNHNS and CDR2 SASEGT. CDR3 loop: CASSGASGAGGYTF. The CDR3 DNA sequence: TGTGCCAGCAGTGGAGCTTCGGGGGCCGGTGGCTACACCTTC.

The chain employs TRBV2 and TRBJ2-7; D not certain. The CDR3 has 13 residues. The germline V and J ends were trimmed by 1 base and 2 bases, with 6 bases remaining between them. The germline V gene has CDR1 SNHLY and CDR2 FYNNEI. The CDR3 DNA reads TGTGCCAGCAGTGAAGGGTGGACCTACGAGCAGTACTTC. Residues: CASSEGWTYEQYF.

The CDR3 bases are TGCGCCAGCAGCTTGAACTGGGGGGCGCACTACGAGCAGTACGTC. It is translated as CASSLNWGAHYEQYV. This chain joins TRBV5-1 and TRBJ2-7, with D possibly being TRBD1 or TRBD2 (6 bases each). The V gene lost 1 base and the J gene lost 3 bases, with 14 bases spanning the gap. The V gene's germline CDR1 is SGHRS and CDR2 YFSETQ. The CDR3 has 15 residues.

The CDR3 DNA reads TGTGCCAGCAGTCCCCGGCGGGGCGCCTACAATGAGCAGTTCTTC. This codes for CASSPRRGAYNEQFF. The J gene is TRBJ2-1, the V gene TRBV27; D possibly corresponds to TRBD2 (6 bases). In germline, CDR1 is MNHEY, CDR2 SMNVEV (reference sequence). Deletions cut 5 bases from V and 2 bases from J, with 13 bases between. There are 15 residues in the CDR3.

This chain uses TRBV7-2 with TRBJ2-7; TRBD1 agrees at 7 bases. The CDR3 has 16 residues. Looked up from germline, CDR1 is SGHTA and CDR2 is FQGNSA. J lost 6 bases, V lost 1 base, and 12 bases had no gene match. CDR3 sequence (DNA): TGTGCCAGCAGCTTAGAGAGCTGGACAGGTCTTGTCGAGCAGTACTTC. Translation: CASSLESWTGLVEQYF.

This clone came up a few times. The chain recombines TRBV5-4 with TRBJ1-1; 8 bases map to TRBD1. The CDR3 loop spans 15 amino acids. V gave up 3 bases and J gave up 2 bases; unmatched junction bases: 6. CDR1 and CDR2 (germline): SGHNT, YYREEE (reference sequence). In DNA, the CDR3 is TGTGCCAGCAGCTCGATGACAGGGGCCAACACTGAAGCTTTCTTT. Its protein product is CASSSMTGANTEAFF.